The 30 T cell receptor beta chains below were found in one sample sequenced in a study of blood T cell repertoires in COVID-19. Method: immunoSEQ multiplex PCR; TCRdb's copy keeps in-frame clones and lacks some. Here the sample spans 150,000 to 200,000 clones, around 73% being singletons. The material sequenced was PBMCs or T cells enriched from blood (not recorded which). These receptors were collected from a woman between 45 and 65 years old who had recovered from COVID-19.

Here the CDR3 reads CASSLTISPGLSYEQYF. In nucleotides, the CDR3 is TGCGCCAGCAGCCTCACCATTTCACCCGGACTGTCCTACGAGCAGTACTTC. The chain carries TRBV5-1 and TRBJ2-7; TRBD2 might be the D (5 bases). This CDR3 contains 17 residues. The germline V gene has CDR1 SGHRS and CDR2 YFSETQ. The V gene lost 4 bases and the J gene lost 1 base, with 21 bases spanning the gap.

This sequence joins TRBV10-3 and TRBJ1-1, with 8 bases matching TRBD1. The CDR3 extends over 14 amino acids. Germline assignment: CDR1 ENHRY and CDR2 SYGVKD. V gave up 5 bases and J gave up 5 bases; unmatched junction bases: 7. As DNA, the CDR3 is TGTGCCATCAGTCGGACAGGGTCGGAAACTGAAGCTTTCTTT. Its protein is CAISRTGSETEAFF.

V is TRBV25-1 and J is TRBJ1-1; 7 bases map to TRBD1. The germline gives CDR1 MGHDK, CDR2 SYGVNS. V lost 7 bases and J lost 4; bases outside the gene matches: 6. This CDR3 region has 13 residues. This chain's CDR3 is CASMLQGSTEAFF. DNA for the CDR3: TGTGCCAGCATGTTACAGGGGTCCACTGAAGCTTTCTTT.

V gene TRBV28 combines with J gene TRBJ1-3, with 7 positions matching TRBD1. CDR3 length: 15 amino acids. V lost 7 bases, J lost 2 bases, and 8 bases stayed unmatched. Germline V CDR1 and CDR2: MDHEN, SYDVKM. The CDR3 DNA sequence: TGTGCCAGCACCCAGGGGGTTGTAGCTGGAAACACCATATATTTT. It encodes CASTQGVVAGNTIYF.

V gene TRBV7-9 combines with J gene TRBJ1-2; D ambiguous. Trimming shortened V by 7 bases and J by 4 bases, and 13 bases separated the two germline ends. Per germline, CDR1 SEHNR and CDR2 FQNEAQ (reference sequence). The CDR3 extends over 13 amino acids. CDR3 residues: CASNLDGIYGYTF. In DNA, the CDR3 is TGTGCCAGCAATCTAGACGGTATCTATGGCTACACCTTC.

The rearrangement links TRBV5-8 to TRBJ2-7, with a possible D match to TRBD1 (6 bases). The CDR3 is 14 residues long. CDR1 and CDR2 (germline): SGHTS, YDEGEE. Trimming cost V 8 bases and J 2 bases, with 17 bases left between them. The CDR3 DNA is TGTGCCAGTAAACCACAGGGCAATACCTACGAGCAGTACTTC. Translated: CASKPQGNTYEQYF.

The V gene is TRBV28, the J gene TRBJ2-1, with a weak D call TRBD2 (7 bases). The V and J ends lost 6 bases and 5 bases respectively, with 14 bases between them. The CDR3 consists of 14 residues. Germline lookup yields CDR1 MDHEN and CDR2 SYDVKM. DNA of the CDR3: TGTGCCAGCAGCTTAGGGGGGGGAAACAATGAGCAGTTCTTC. It is translated as CASSLGGGNNEQFF.

This chain uses TRBV10-3 with TRBJ2-3; 9 bases agree with TRBD2. V shed 10 bases and J 2 bases; nucleotides not matched to a gene: 4. The germline V gene has CDR1 ENHRY and CDR2 SYGVKD. This CDR3 contains 13 residues. In DNA, the CDR3 is TGTGCCAGCCGGACTAGCGCCACAGATACGCAGTATTTT. This encodes CASRTSATDTQYF.

The chain employs TRBV5-6 and TRBJ2-5; 12 bases map to TRBD2. The CDR3 has 15 residues. The germline gives CDR1 SGHDT, CDR2 YYEEEE. The trim removed 3 bases at V and 5 bases at J, leaving 5 bases unmatched. This CDR3 is CASSSRLAGVETQYF. The CDR3 DNA sequence: TGTGCCAGCAGCTCGCGACTAGCGGGAGTTGAGACCCAGTACTTC.

The chain carries TRBV7-3 and TRBJ2-1, with D maybe TRBD2 (5 bases). Germline CDR1 is SGHTA and CDR2 is FQGTGA. The CDR3 extends over 16 amino acids. V lost 1 base to trimming and J lost 9 bases, with 19 bases between them. CDR3 in DNA: TGTGCCAGCAGCTTAAAGTCGTCGGCTAGCCGGTGTGAGCAGTTCTTC. It specifies CASSLKSSASRCEQFF.

This chain connects TRBV11-2 to TRBJ1-1; D might be TRBD1 (5 bases). CDR3 size: 14 residues. The germline V and J ends were trimmed by 2 bases and 5 bases, with 12 bases remaining between them. Germline V gives CDR1 SGHAT, CDR2 FQNNGV. The CDR3 nucleotides read TGTGCCAGCAGCTTAAGTCAGGGTGGAACTGAAGCTTTCTTT. Translation gives CASSLSQGGTEAFF.

This rearrangement joins TRBV27 to TRBJ2-7; no clear D. V lost 4 bases, J lost 5 bases, and 12 bases lay in between. This CDR3 comprises 13 residues. Germline V gives CDR1 MNHEY, CDR2 SMNVEV (reference sequence). CDR3 protein: CASSSISPDEQYF. Here the CDR3 DNA reads TGTGCCAGCAGTTCAATATCCCCGGACGAGCAGTACTTC.

This clone was seen a few times. This chain connects TRBV3-1 (or the pseudogene TRBV3-2) to TRBJ2-3; 7 bases match TRBD2. Germline CDR1 and CDR2: LGHDT and YNNKEL (reference sequence). J gave up 2 bases and V 1 base, and 6 bases lay outside the gene matches. The length of the CDR3 is 16 residues. The CDR3 protein is CASSQVVSGSTDTQYF. In DNA form, the CDR3 reads TGTGCCAGCAGCCAAGTGGTTAGCGGGTCCACAGATACGCAGTATTTT.

V is TRBV19 and J is TRBJ2-1; 11 positions agree with TRBD2. Germline values: CDR1 LNHDA, CDR2 SQIVND (reference sequence). The J segment lost 7 bases and the V segment lost 10 bases, leaving 12 bases of the junction unmatched. The length of the CDR3 is 15 residues. CDR3 sequence (DNA): TGTGCCACCAGACTAGCGGGGCAAATAGGGAATGAGCAGTTCTTC. Translating it yields CATRLAGQIGNEQFF.

This clone showed up just a few times. V is TRBV2 and J is TRBJ2-5; 7 bases align to TRBD2. The J segment lost 3 bases and the V segment lost 2 bases, leaving 3 bases of the junction unmatched. CDR1 is SNHLY, CDR2 FYNNEI, per germline. This CDR3 contains 14 residues. Written as DNA, the CDR3 is TGTGCCAGCAGTGAACAGAGCGGGGAAGAGACCCAGTACTTC. Protein product: CASSEQSGEETQYF.

The chain joins TRBV15 to TRBJ1-2; D uncertain. Germline-derived CDR1 and CDR2 are LNHNV and YYDKDF (reference sequence). The V end lost 0 bases, the J end lost 1 base, and 15 bases lay between the germline ends. The CDR3 loop spans 17 amino acids. The CDR3 spells CATSRDKFWAGNYGYTF. The DNA for the CDR3 is TGTGCCACCAGCAGAGATAAGTTTTGGGCCGGTAACTATGGCTACACCTTC.

The chain is built from TRBV7-9 and TRBJ2-7; D gene uncertain. V lost 3 bases to trimming and J lost 2 bases, with 5 bases between them. In germline, CDR1 is SEHNR, CDR2 FQNEAQ (reference sequence). The CDR3 loop spans 12 amino acids. The CDR3 loop is CASSFAAYEQYF. CDR3 in DNA: TGTGCCAGCAGCTTCGCGGCCTACGAGCAGTACTTC.

This clone has only a few counts. The J gene is TRBJ1-1, the V gene TRBV2, with a possible D match to TRBD1 (5 bases). The germline gives CDR1 SNHLY, CDR2 FYNNEI. The CDR3 is 14 residues long. V lost 2 bases and J lost 1, with 8 bases in between. Written as DNA, the CDR3 is TGTGCCAGCAGTGAACAGGGTTGGAACACTGAAGCTTTCTTT. Protein: CASSEQGWNTEAFF.

The V gene is TRBV5-6, the J gene TRBJ2-7, with 8 bases identical to TRBD1. The CDR3 is 16 residues long. V gave up 3 bases and J gave up 7 bases; unmatched junction bases: 15. Germline V gives CDR1 SGHDT, CDR2 YYEEEE. The CDR3 region is CASSWRMAGGEVEQYF. The CDR3 DNA reads as TGTGCCAGCAGCTGGAGGATGGCAGGGGGCGAGGTGGAGCAGTACTTC.

The chain recombines TRBV29-1 with TRBJ2-5; D not resolved. Trimming shortened V by 5 bases and J by 2 bases, and 9 bases separated the two germline ends. The CDR3 spans 12 residues. Per the germline V gene, CDR1 is SQVTM and CDR2 is ANQGSEA. The CDR3 spells CSVILSQETQYF. The CDR3 bases are TGCAGCGTTATCCTATCGCAAGAGACCCAGTACTTC.

This sequence joins TRBV7-9 and TRBJ2-7, with 7 bases lining up with TRBD2. The CDR3 totals 16 residues. V shed 3 bases and J 3 bases; nucleotides not matched to a gene: 11. Germline-derived CDR1 and CDR2 are SEHNR and FQNEAQ (reference sequence). The CDR3 DNA follows: TGTGCCAGCAGCTTCAGCGGGACCCGGGCCGTCTACGAGCAGTACTTC. This gives the protein CASSFSGTRAVYEQYF.

The chain combines TRBV5-4 with TRBJ1-1; D perhaps matches TRBD1 (6 bases). The CDR3 runs to 14 residues. The germline CDR1 and CDR2 sequences are SGHNT and YYREEE (reference sequence). Trimming took 4 bases from V and 0 from J, leaving 10 bases between them. This CDR3 is CASSLQGMNTEAFF. The CDR3 DNA sequence: TGTGCCAGCAGCCTACAGGGCATGAACACTGAAGCTTTCTTT.

The chain carries TRBV24-1 and TRBJ2-3; D perhaps matches TRBD1 (7 bases). This CDR3 is 15 amino acids long. Germline CDR1 KGHDR, CDR2 SFDVKD. V lost 1 base and J 5 bases, leaving 12 bases between the germline ends. The CDR3 nucleotides are TGTGCCACCAGTGATTTTGCAGGGGGGAGAGATACGCAGTATTTT. Translation: CATSDFAGGRDTQYF.

The chain recombines TRBV28 with TRBJ2-2, with D possibly being TRBD1 (6 bases). The CDR3 length is 14 residues. Germline CDR1 MDHEN, CDR2 SYDVKM. Trimming removed 8 bases at V and 2 bases at J, with 12 bases between. The CDR3 loop is CASEGVFNTGELFF. The CDR3 DNA reads TGTGCCAGCGAGGGGGTTTTCAACACCGGGGAGCTGTTTTTT.

J is TRBJ2-7 and V is TRBV29-1; 8 nucleotides align to TRBD2. The J segment lost 0 bases and the V segment lost 6 bases, leaving 13 bases of the junction unmatched. Germline loops: CDR1 SQVTM, CDR2 ANQGSEA. This CDR3 is built from 16 residues. CDR3 bases: TGCAGCGTCCTTAGCGGGACTCTCCAATCCTCCTACGAGCAGTACTTC. This gives the protein CSVLSGTLQSSYEQYF.

The chain recombines TRBV3-1 (or the pseudogene TRBV3-2) with TRBJ2-1, with 13 positions matching TRBD2. J gave up 8 bases and V 7 bases, and 8 bases lay outside the gene matches. Germline V gives CDR1 LGHDT, CDR2 YNNKEL (reference sequence). This CDR3 region has 15 residues. DNA for the CDR3: TGTGCCAGCACTACCCGGACTAGCGGGAGTTATGAGCAGTTCTTC. Residues: CASTTRTSGSYEQFF.

The rearrangement links TRBV18 to TRBJ2-7, with D unresolved. In germline, CDR1 is KGHSH, CDR2 LQKENI. The CDR3 is 14 residues long. The V and J ends lost 6 bases and 7 bases respectively, with 19 bases between them. The DNA for the CDR3 is TGTGCCAGCTCGCTTTATAAAACCGACGGGGAGCAGTACTTC. Translation gives CASSLYKTDGEQYF.

The genes are TRBV19 and TRBJ1-1; TRBD1 is a possible D gene (6 bases). Germline CDR1 and CDR2: LNHDA and SQIVND (reference sequence). Between the trimmed V and J ends, which lost 4 bases and 4 bases, there was a span of 13 bases. This CDR3 is 14 amino acids long. CDR3 in amino acids: CASSRGNRVTEAFF. The DNA of the CDR3 is TGTGCCAGTAGTAGAGGGAACAGGGTCACTGAAGCTTTCTTT.

In regard to this clone: One junction end disagrees with the germline gene, perhaps due to a read error. V usage is TRBV19 and J usage is TRBJ1-2; 8 bases line up with TRBD1. Germline V CDR1 and CDR2: LNHDA, SQIVND (reference sequence). This CDR3 contains 16 residues. The CDR3 sequence is CASSTLQGAGNDGYTF. As DNA, the CDR3 is TGTGCCAGTAGTACGCTTCAGGGGGCTGGTAACGATGGCTACACCTTC. Looking up the rest from reference TRBV19 and TRBJ1-2 gives the full variable domain: DGGITQSPKYLFRKEGQNVTLSCEQNLNHDAMYWYRQDPGQGLRLIYYSQIVNDFQKGDIAEGYSVSREKKESFPLTVTSAQKNPTAFYLCASSTLQGAGNDGYTFGSGTRLTVV.

The chain uses TRBV9 and TRBJ2-3, with 9 bases lining up with TRBD1. Germline V gene lookup returns CDR1 SGDLS and CDR2 YYNGEE. With 7 bases clipped from V and 6 bases from J, the junction kept 6 bases outside the gene matches. CDR3 length: 13 residues. The CDR3 reads CASGQGSRDTQYF. The CDR3 nucleotides read TGTGCCAGCGGACAGGGGAGTCGCGATACGCAGTATTTT.